A single sample is the source of the 21 T cell receptor beta chains below, sequenced in a study of T cell changes during pregnancy in multiple sclerosis. Profiled with immunoSEQ multiplex PCR; TCRdb holds only in-frame clones, not every one. Among around 30,000 clones listed, roughly 87% were seen once. The sequences come from CD8+ T cells from peripheral blood mononuclear cells, collected in the first trimester of pregnancy. Receptors originate from a female donor with multiple sclerosis, enrolled in a pregnancy study.

V usage is TRBV6-1 and J usage is TRBJ2-1; the match to TRBD2 covers 10 bases. J lost 4 bases, V lost 4 bases, and 4 bases had no gene match. Germline V gene sequence: CDR1 MNHNS, CDR2 SASEGT. This CDR3 has 15 amino acids. Written as DNA, the CDR3 is TGTGCCAGCAGTGCCACTAGCGGGGATTACAATGAGCAGTTCTTC. Translation: CASSATSGDYNEQFF.

Details on this clone: An end of the junction does not agree with germline; a read error may underlie this. The chain couples TRBV19 to TRBJ2-7, with 9 bases fitting TRBD1. Germline assignment: CDR1 LNHDA and CDR2 SQIVND (reference sequence). This CDR3 region has 15 residues. As DNA, the CDR3 is TGTGCCAGTAGTATTACCGGGACAGGGTCCTCCGAGCAGTACTTC. Translated, it gives CASSITGTGSSEQYF.

This clone was seen a handful of times. The V gene is TRBV4-1, the J gene TRBJ2-7, with TRBD2 matching 7 bases. Germline CDR1 and CDR2: MGHRA and YSYEKL. The CDR3 length is 13 residues. Unmatched junction bases numbered 5, after V lost 5 bases and J lost 4 bases. This CDR3 is CASSYGTTYEQYF. In DNA form, the CDR3 reads TGCGCCAGCAGCTACGGGACTACTTACGAGCAGTACTTC.

In nucleotides, the CDR3 is TGTGCCAGCAGATTAGACAGCTACAATGAGCAGTTCTTC. Residues: CASRLDSYNEQFF. J is TRBJ2-1 and V is TRBV27, with a tentative D call TRBD1 (5 bases). Trimming shortened V by 6 bases and J by 3 bases, and 9 bases separated the two germline ends. CDR3 length: 13 amino acids. Germline V CDR1 and CDR2: MNHEY, SMNVEV (reference sequence).

By share, this clone counts as medium-sized. The chain couples TRBV18 to TRBJ2-5, with D hard to call. This CDR3 is built from 15 residues. With 3 bases removed from V and 2 bases from J, the gap between germline ends came to 13 bases. Germline V lookup: CDR1 KGHSH, CDR2 LQKENI. The DNA for the CDR3 is TGTGCCAGCTCACCCACCGTCGGAGAACAAGAGACCCAGTACTTC. Its protein product is CASSPTVGEQETQYF.

This clone was counted ten times or more. The V and J genes are TRBV19 and TRBJ1-6, with 8 bases lining up with TRBD1. Germline V gene lookup returns CDR1 LNHDA and CDR2 SQIVND (reference sequence). This CDR3 has 14 residues. With 6 bases clipped from V and 9 bases from J, the junction kept 7 bases outside the gene matches. The CDR3 DNA follows: TGTGCCAGTAGGCCGGGACAGGACGTTTCACCCCTCCACTTT. Encoded protein: CASRPGQDVSPLHF.

CDR3 nucleotide sequence: TGTGCCAGCAGCTTGTCTCGGGGATATAGCACTGAAGCTTTCTTT. Its protein is CASSLSRGYSTEAFF. The rearrangement links TRBV5-4 to TRBJ1-1; D remains ambiguous. Per germline, CDR1 SGHNT and CDR2 YYREEE (reference sequence). V dropped 1 base and J dropped 4 bases, with 14 bases sitting between them. The length of the CDR3 is 15 residues.

J is TRBJ1-1 and V is TRBV9, with 7 bases matching TRBD1. This CDR3 comprises 15 residues. Germline V gives CDR1 SGDLS, CDR2 YYNGEE. Losses at the gene ends were 1 base for V and 3 bases for J; bases not matched to a gene: 6. CDR3 loop: CASSVRGGEYTEAFF. CDR3 DNA: TGTGCCAGCAGCGTACGAGGGGGCGAATACACTGAAGCTTTCTTT.

This chain links TRBV29-1 with TRBJ2-7; the match to TRBD1 covers 8 bases. V lost 3 bases, J lost 5 bases, and 6 bases stayed unmatched. This CDR3 has 13 residues. CDR1 is SQVTM and CDR2 is ANQGSEA in the germline V gene. For the CDR3, the DNA is TGCAGCGTTGAGGACAGGGTTATTGACGAGCAGTACTTC. This encodes CSVEDRVIDEQYF.

This chain links TRBV10-1 with TRBJ2-3; 11 bases match TRBD2. Germline loops: CDR1 WNHNN, CDR2 SYGVQD (reference sequence). This CDR3 is 17 amino acids long. The V segment lost 6 bases and the J segment 2 bases; nucleotides outside the gene matches: 10. The CDR3 spells CASRTNTSGGHTDTQYF. CDR3 bases: TGCGCCAGCAGGACGAACACTAGCGGGGGCCACACAGATACGCAGTATTTT.

The rearrangement joins TRBV10-3 to TRBJ2-3; the match to TRBD2 covers 12 bases. Germline V gives CDR1 ENHRY, CDR2 SYGVKD. There are 18 residues in the CDR3. Losses at the gene ends were 4 bases for V and 2 bases for J; bases not matched to a gene: 10. The CDR3 is CAISGLAGGISNTDTQYF. In DNA, the CDR3 is TGTGCCATCAGTGGCCTAGCGGGAGGGATATCAAACACAGATACGCAGTATTTT.

The chain links TRBV6-5 to TRBJ2-1; D possibly corresponds to TRBD2 (5 bases). Trimming removed 2 bases at V and 3 bases at J, with 11 bases between. Germline V gives CDR1 MNHEY, CDR2 SVGAGI. The CDR3 totals 15 residues. CDR3 in DNA: TGTGCCAGCAGTTACGAAGGTAGCGACTACAATGAGCAGTTCTTC. This translates into CASSYEGSDYNEQFF.

J is TRBJ2-7 and V is TRBV7-9; perhaps TRBD1 as D (5 bases). Germline CDR1 and CDR2: SEHNR and FQNEAQ (reference sequence). Trimming shortened V by 5 bases and J by 3 bases, and 20 bases separated the two germline ends. The CDR3 consists of 16 residues. CDR3 sequence reads: CASSNTGDSVNYEQYF. In nucleotides, the CDR3 is TGTGCCAGCAGCAACACTGGTGACAGCGTTAACTACGAGCAGTACTTC.

The genes are TRBV4-3 and TRBJ1-2; TRBD1 might be the D (5 bases). Deletions cut 3 bases from V and 0 bases from J, with 11 bases between. Germline CDR1 reads LGHNA; CDR2 reads YSLEER. The CDR3 is made up of 15 amino acids. The CDR3 loop reads CASSHDRATNYGYTF. The CDR3 DNA sequence: TGCGCCAGCAGCCACGACAGAGCAACTAACTATGGCTACACCTTC.

The J gene is TRBJ2-7, the V gene TRBV6-6; 7 bases agree with TRBD1. V gave up 4 bases and J gave up 11 bases; unmatched junction bases: 8. The germline V gene has CDR1 MNHNY and CDR2 SVGAGI (reference sequence). CDR3 length: 12 amino acids. In DNA, the CDR3 is TGTGCCAGCAGTTCCTCCGGACAGGAAGAGTACTTC. This codes for CASSSSGQEEYF.

This chain connects TRBV5-1 to TRBJ2-5; a weak D match, TRBD2 (6 bases). The ends were cut back, 2 bases at V and 5 bases at J, with 16 bases in the middle. The CDR3 has 15 residues. Per germline, CDR1 SGHRS and CDR2 YFSETQ. This CDR3 reads CASSFSGQSVETQYF. The CDR3 DNA follows: TGCGCCAGCAGCTTTAGCGGCCAAAGCGTGGAGACCCAGTACTTC.

The gene calls are TRBV11-2 and TRBJ2-5; the match to TRBD2 covers 10 bases. After removal of 1 base from V and 5 bases from J, the junction contained 16 bases not matched to a gene. This CDR3 has 19 amino acids. CDR1 is SGHAT, CDR2 FQNNGV, per germline. CDR3 in amino acids: CASSLVEGLAGEAQETQYF. The CDR3 nucleotides are TGTGCCAGCAGCTTAGTAGAGGGGCTAGCGGGGGAGGCCCAGGAGACCCAGTACTTC.

The chain couples TRBV2 to TRBJ1-2; the D gene is possibly TRBD1 (6 bases). The CDR3 is 16 residues long. Germline V lookup: CDR1 SNHLY, CDR2 FYNNEI. Trimming pared 3 bases from V and 0 bases from J, leaving 14 bases between. The CDR3 DNA follows: TGTGCCAGCAGTGAGACACAGGGAACCACTAACTATGGCTACACCTTC. Encoded protein: CASSETQGTTNYGYTF.

The rearrangement joins TRBV7-9 to TRBJ2-2, with TRBD2 matching over 13 bases. J lost 6 bases, V lost 5 bases, and 6 bases had no gene match. The length of the CDR3 is 16 residues. The germline V gene encodes CDR1 SEHNR and CDR2 FQNEAQ (reference sequence). The CDR3 DNA sequence: TGTGCCAGCAGCGGGGGACTAGCGGGATACTCCGGGGAGCTGTTTTTT. Translated: CASSGGLAGYSGELFF. Drawing the rest from reference TRBV7-9 and TRBJ2-2, the complete variable domain is DTGVSQNPRHKITKRGQNVTFRCDPISEHNRLYWYRQTLGQGPEFLTYFQNEAQLEKSRLLSDRFSAERPKGSFSTLEIQRTEQGDSAMYLCASSGGLAGYSGELFFGEGSRLTVL.

The chain uses TRBV30 and TRBJ2-7, with TRBD2 as a possible D gene (5 bases). Germline V gene sequence: CDR1 GTSNPN, CDR2 SVGIG (reference sequence). V was pared by 2 bases and J by 3 bases, with 17 bases between. This CDR3 spans 15 amino acids. The CDR3: CAWSPTLGLFYEQYF. The CDR3 DNA follows: TGTGCCTGGAGTCCAACCCTCGGACTGTTCTACGAGCAGTACTTC. Full variable domain (outside the CDR3, taken from reference TRBV30 and TRBJ2-7): SQTIHQWPATLVQPVGSPLSLECTVEGTSNPNLYWYRQAAGRGLQLLFYSVGIGQISSEVPQNLSASRPQDRQFILSSKKLLLSDSGFYLCAWSPTLGLFYEQYFGPGTRLTVT.

This chain connects TRBV5-1 to TRBJ2-3, with TRBD2 matching over 10 bases. The CDR3 runs 15 residues. The germline V gene encodes CDR1 SGHRS and CDR2 YFSETQ. V dropped 4 bases and J dropped 5; count of bases not matched to a gene: 7. CDR3: CASSPGTSVGDTQYF. The CDR3, as DNA: TGCGCCAGCAGCCCGGGGACTAGCGTAGGAGATACGCAGTATTTT.